The 21 T cell receptor beta chains below come from one sample, sequenced in a study of T cells in Graves' hyperthyroidism and ophthalmopathy (dated by TCRdb to between 2017 and 2020). Receptor amplification or capture employed multiplex PCR. The instrument was an Illumina HiSeq 2000. TCR beta CDR3 regions were amplified from RNA transcripts. A first-round RT-PCR of the TCR CDR3 used the HTBI primer set with the Qiagen OneStep RT-PCR kit. TCRdb reprocessed the public reads (quality trimming at Q25 with fastp, clone calling with MiXCR) and kept in-frame beta chains. Each entry merges the rows of one CDR3 protein and shows their most common DNA and genes. This sample is represented by roughly 280,000 distinct CDR3 sequences; over 15% of them were singletons. In total, the top ten clones hold approximately 57% of the sample. What was sequenced was blood. The source is a woman aged 60-75 years with Graves' ophthalmopathy.

This clonotype was seen just once. Being one base from a much bigger clone, this may be a read error. The V call is TRBV9, the J call TRBJ2-7; TRBD1 aligns across 9 bases. The CDR3 is 16 residues long. Looked up from germline, CDR1 is SGDLS and CDR2 is YYNGEE. The V and J ends lost 4 bases and 1 base, in that order; junction bases with no gene match: 9. The CDR3 sequence: CASSPQGAKDSYEQYF. CDR3 DNA: TGTGCCAGCAGCCCACAGGGGGCCAAGGATTCCTACGAGCAGTACTTC. The full variable domain, its missing parts supplied by reference TRBV9 and TRBJ2-7, is DSGVTQTPKHLITATGQRVTLRCSPRSGDLSVYWYQQSLDQGLQFLIQYYNGEERAKGNILERFSAQQFPDLHSELNLSSLELGDSALYFCASSPQGAKDSYEQYFGPGTRLTVT.

This sequence joins TRBV9 and TRBJ2-1, with 11 bases lining up with TRBD2. The CDR3 extends over 17 amino acids. In germline, CDR1 is SGDLS, CDR2 YYNGEE. Trimming removed 4 bases from V and 6 bases from J; junction bases left unmatched: 12. The CDR3 nucleotides read TGTGCCAGCAGCCCTATTTCGGGACTAGCGGTAACCAATGAGCAGTTCTTC. This translates into CASSPISGLAVTNEQFF.

This clonotype was observed many times. The chain uses TRBV12-3 or TRBV12-4 and TRBJ2-7; unclear D gene. V was clipped by 3 bases and J by 4 bases, with 13 bases between them. The CDR3 consists of 14 residues. CDR3 sequence: CASSLSSRNYEQYF. The CDR3 DNA reads TGTGCCAGCAGTTTGTCCTCGCGGAATTACGAGCAGTACTTC.

The chain joins TRBV3-1 to TRBJ1-1, with D perhaps matching TRBD1 (5 bases). The V gene lost 7 bases and the J gene lost 7 bases, with 16 bases spanning the gap. The CDR3 runs to 13 residues. CDR1 is LGHDT, CDR2 YNNKEL, per germline (reference sequence). The CDR3 loop is CASTPGGFGEAFF. The CDR3 DNA sequence: TGTGCCAGCACCCCGGGGGGGTTCGGTGAAGCTTTCTTT.

This clonotype showed up many times. The CDR3 here is CASSEGFAEQFF. The CDR3 DNA sequence: TGTGCCAGCAGTGAAGGATTCGCTGAGCAGTTCTTC. The chain carries TRBV6-1 and TRBJ2-1; D not resolved. Germline-derived CDR1 and CDR2 are MNHNS and SASEGT. V gave up 1 base and J gave up 9 bases, with 7 bases separating them. The length of the CDR3 is 12 residues.

This clonotype was counted ten times or more. The J gene is TRBJ1-6, the V gene TRBV2, with D hard to call. The V gene's germline CDR1 is SNHLY and CDR2 FYNNEI. There are 15 residues in the CDR3. Trimming took 7 bases from V and 0 from J, leaving 10 bases between them. The CDR3 region has the DNA TGTGCCAGCATCCGGGATTACTCCTATAATTCACCCCTCCACTTT. This sequence encodes CASIRDYSYNSPLHF.

Ten or more counts support this clonotype. The J gene is TRBJ2-7, the V gene TRBV7-2; the match to TRBD2 covers 8 bases. This CDR3 contains 16 residues. From germline, CDR1 is SGHTA and CDR2 FQGNSA. Trimming at V came to 6 bases and at J to 2 bases, leaving 12 bases not matched to a gene. CDR3 coding DNA: TGTGCCAGCAGTTCAGCCGGGGGGGGGACTCCCTACGAGCAGTACTTC. Encoded protein: CASSSAGGGTPYEQYF.

This clonotype was seen ten or more times. The DNA for the CDR3 is TGTGCCAGCCTACCCCCCTACGGCCGTAACTATGGCTACACCTTC. Translating gives CASLPPYGRNYGYTF. The chain uses TRBV28 and TRBJ1-2; D not resolved. V lost 8 bases, J lost 1 base, and 17 bases lay in between. This CDR3 spans 15 amino acids. Germline values: CDR1 MDHEN, CDR2 SYDVKM.

The V and J genes are TRBV9 and TRBJ2-3, with D tentatively TRBD1 (7 bases). Germline CDR1 and CDR2: SGDLS and YYNGEE. Deletions cut 2 bases from V and 5 bases from J, with 15 bases between. The CDR3 totals 15 residues. The CDR3 DNA reads TGTGCCAGCAGCGTTGGAGGGGGCGGTGGAGATACGCAGTATTTT. Amino acids: CASSVGGGGGDTQYF.

This clonotype was counted many times. The rearrangement joins TRBV28 to TRBJ1-1; perhaps TRBD1 as D (5 bases). The germline V and J ends were trimmed by 8 bases and 5 bases, with 21 bases remaining between them. CDR3 size: 15 residues. Germline CDR1 is MDHEN and CDR2 is SYDVKM. This chain's CDR3 is CASRVYGEGRTEAFF. DNA of the CDR3: TGTGCCAGCCGAGTTTATGGGGAGGGGAGGACTGAAGCTTTCTTT.

This clonotype was counted many times. V is TRBV5-1 and J is TRBJ2-3; D is uncertain. Per the germline V gene, CDR1 is SGHRS and CDR2 is YFSETQ. The CDR3 extends over 16 amino acids. V shed 0 bases and J shed 2 bases, with 13 bases lying between them. CDR3 sequence: CASSLAGPRTTDTQYF. In nucleotides, the CDR3 is TGCGCCAGCAGCTTGGCCGGGCCAAGAACCACAGATACGCAGTATTTT.

The rearrangement joins TRBV15 to TRBJ1-5; D gene unclear. The V end lost 4 bases, the J end lost 3 bases, and 13 bases lay between the germline ends. CDR1 LNHNV and CDR2 YYDKDF come from the germline V gene (reference sequence). CDR3 length: 15 residues. Written as DNA, the CDR3 is TGTGCCACCAGCACCGAAGACGGTTTCAATCAGCCCCAGCATTTT. It codes for CATSTEDGFNQPQHF.

This clonotype came up many times. V and J are TRBV27 and TRBJ1-1; D remains ambiguous. This CDR3 has 15 residues. The V gene's germline CDR1 is MNHEY and CDR2 SMNVEV (reference sequence). The ends were cut back, 5 bases at V and 0 bases at J, with 13 bases in the middle. CDR3 bases: TGTGCCAGCAGTCAGGCCCGACCGATGAACACTGAAGCTTTCTTT. Its translation is CASSQARPMNTEAFF.

This clonotype was recorded many times. The chain has TRBV6-1 and TRBJ2-5; 10 nucleotides match TRBD2. The V gene end was trimmed by 6 bases and the J gene end by 5 bases; junction bases not matched to a gene: 12. The CDR3 loop spans 16 amino acids. The germline V gene encodes CDR1 MNHNS and CDR2 SASEGT. The CDR3 spells CASRSVPSGGGETQYF. The CDR3 DNA follows: TGTGCCAGCAGATCCGTGCCTAGCGGGGGCGGGGAGACCCAGTACTTC.

This clonotype showed up many times. J is TRBJ1-1 and V is TRBV11-3; D not resolved. This CDR3 is 13 amino acids long. Per germline, CDR1 SGHNT and CDR2 YENEEA. V lost 5 bases and J lost 1, with 8 bases in between. CDR3 in amino acids: CASSAMRNTEAFF. The CDR3 region has the DNA TGTGCCAGCAGCGCAATGAGGAACACTGAAGCTTTCTTT.

A note on this clonotype: Possible read error: a much larger clone is one base away. The chain carries TRBV6-1 and TRBJ2-7, with 7 nucleotides matching TRBD1. The germline V gene has CDR1 MNHNS and CDR2 SASEGT. There are 16 residues in the CDR3. The V segment lost 5 bases and the J segment 1 base; nucleotides outside the gene matches: 11. The CDR3 is CASSHTDRAFSYEQYF. Here the CDR3 DNA reads TGTGCCAGCAGTCACACCGACAGGGCCTTTTCCTACGAGCAGTACTTC.

This clonotype has a count of ten or more. The CDR3 DNA is TGTGCCACCAGTGATTCCACCCAAACTAGCGGGAGGTACAATGAGCAGTTCTTC. The encoded protein is CATSDSTQTSGRYNEQFF. The rearrangement joins TRBV24-1 to TRBJ2-1, with 12 nucleotides matching TRBD2. CDR3 length equals 18 residues. Per germline, CDR1 KGHDR and CDR2 SFDVKD. The J segment lost 4 bases and the V segment lost 2 bases, leaving 8 bases of the junction unmatched.

This clonotype was observed a few times. The V call is TRBV6-2 or TRBV6-3, the J call TRBJ1-5, with 9 bases lining up with TRBD1. V gave up 6 bases and J gave up 2 bases; unmatched junction bases: 5. The CDR3 runs to 15 residues. In germline, CDR1 is MNHEY, CDR2 SVGEGT. CDR3 amino acids: CASRTGGGGNQPQHF. The CDR3 DNA sequence: TGTGCCAGCAGGACAGGGGGAGGGGGCAATCAGCCCCAGCATTTT.

The V gene is TRBV24-1, the J gene TRBJ2-2; a possible D gene is TRBD1 (5 bases). V was trimmed by 5 bases and J by 4 bases, leaving 13 bases between them. Germline assignment: CDR1 KGHDR and CDR2 SFDVKD. This CDR3 region has 15 residues. CDR3 sequence: CATSGRTHRTGELFF. CDR3 in DNA: TGTGCCACCAGTGGTAGGACACACCGCACCGGGGAGCTGTTTTTT.

There are a few counts of this clonotype. V and J are TRBV5-1 and TRBJ2-3, with a possible D match to TRBD1 (6 bases). The germline CDR1 and CDR2 sequences are SGHRS and YFSETQ. The CDR3 is 14 residues long. V was pared by 0 bases and J by 6 bases, with 11 bases between. CDR3 sequence: CASSLEGHQDTQYF. CDR3 bases: TGCGCCAGCAGCTTGGAGGGACACCAGGATACGCAGTATTTT.

This clonotype showed up many times. The genes are TRBV28 and TRBJ1-5; D is uncertain. Trimming took off 6 bases at V and 1 base at J, with 13 bases between the two ends. The CDR3 is 15 residues long. The germline CDR1 and CDR2 sequences are MDHEN and SYDVKM. CDR3 nucleotide sequence: TGTGCCAGCAGCCCTGCGTTGGGGAGCAATCAGCCCCAGCATTTT. Protein sequence: CASSPALGSNQPQHF.